A single sample is the source of the 11 T cell receptor beta chains below, sequenced in a study of blood T cells in healthy people across ages. Then a second PCR, running about 7 to 11 cycles, was carried out with a sample-barcoded 5' primer and a J-beta primer mix. TCRdb processed the 5' RACE reads anew with MiXCR; each CDR3 protein has one entry. Found here are 650,000 or so distinct CDR3 sequences, under 65% of them singletons; the top ten hold about 13%. Specimen: blood. The receptors come from a woman aged 80 or older in good health.

The CDR3 DNA is TGTGCCAGCAGCCAACCAGGGGGCGCGGGAGCTAATGAGCAGTTCTTC. Its protein is CASSQPGGAGANEQFF. This chain connects TRBV11-2 to TRBJ2-1; possible D gene TRBD1, 8 bases. V dropped 5 bases and J dropped 7 bases, with 21 bases sitting between them. This CDR3 is built from 16 residues. Germline CDR1 SGHAT, CDR2 FQNNGV.

The chain combines TRBV30 with TRBJ2-1, with 9 bases identical to TRBD1. The J call may not be correct, given that the DNA end is closer to TRBJ2-7. CDR3 length: 15 residues. Per the germline V gene, CDR1 is GTSNPN and CDR2 is SVGIG (reference sequence). The CDR3 region is CAWSVLGTGRNEQYF. CDR3 DNA sequence: TGTGCCTGGAGTGTACTCGGGACAGGGAGAAATGAGCAGTACTTC.

In its sample, this clonotype was seen many times. The chain is built from TRBV9 and TRBJ2-5, with D perhaps TRBD1 or TRBD2 (5 bases each). The CDR3 length is 15 residues. The germline V gene has CDR1 SGDLS and CDR2 YYNGEE. Trimming removed 0 bases at V and 3 bases at J, with 12 bases between. The CDR3 loop is CASSVATGTKETQYF. For the CDR3, the DNA is TGTGCCAGCAGCGTAGCCACCGGGACCAAAGAGACCCAGTACTTC.

This clonotype was seen a handful of times. The chain has TRBV28 and TRBJ2-7, with TRBD2 identical over 11 bases. In germline, CDR1 is MDHEN, CDR2 SYDVKM. V was pared by 5 bases and J by 10 bases, with 7 bases of the junction left unmatched. The CDR3 has 13 amino acids. The CDR3 here is CASSVTSGGNQYF. The CDR3 region has the DNA TGTGCCAGCAGTGTAACTAGCGGGGGAAACCAGTACTTC. The whole variable domain, remainder taken from reference TRBV28 and TRBJ2-7, is DVKVTQSSRYLVKRTGEKVFLECVQDMDHENMFWYRQDPGLGLRLIYFSYDVKMKEKGDIPEGYSVSREKKERFSLILESASTNQTSMYLCASSVTSGGNQYFGPGTRLTVT.

In this sample, this clonotype turned up a few times. CDR3 sequence reads: CASSDGTGLNEQFF. CDR3 DNA sequence: TGTGCCAGCAGTGACGGGACAGGGCTGAATGAGCAGTTCTTC. The chain recombines TRBV6-5 with TRBJ2-1; TRBD1 matches 9 bases. This CDR3 has 14 amino acids. Per the germline V gene, CDR1 is MNHEY and CDR2 is SVGAGI. The V segment lost 5 bases and the J segment 7 bases; nucleotides outside the gene matches: 6.

Turning to this clonotype: A clone one base away is much larger, so this may be a read error. The rearrangement joins TRBV7-2 to TRBJ1-6; no clear D gene. Germline V gives CDR1 SGHTA, CDR2 FQGNSA. V lost 8 bases to trimming and J lost 7 bases, with 9 bases between them. The CDR3 covers 12 residues. CDR3 region: CASASWNSPLHF. The CDR3 coding sequence is TGTGCCAGCGCAAGTTGGAATTCACCCCTCCACTTT.

This clonotype showed up many times. This chain connects TRBV6-5 to TRBJ2-5; 7 nucleotides agree with TRBD1. The CDR3 runs 13 residues. The germline gives CDR1 MNHEY, CDR2 SVGAGI. Trimming took 5 bases from V and 4 from J; bases not matched to a gene: 4. The CDR3 region has the DNA TGTGCCAGCAGTGAAAGGGACAGAGAGACCCAGTACTTC. Translation: CASSERDRETQYF.

The V call is TRBV4-1, the J call TRBJ1-6; 9 positions agree with TRBD1. V trimming: 0 bases; J trimming: 9 bases; junction bases outside the gene matches: 6. The CDR3 loop spans 16 amino acids. Germline assignment: CDR1 MGHRA and CDR2 YSYEKL. The CDR3 DNA reads as TGCGCCAGCAGCCAAGATACAGGGGGCAGTAGTTCACCCCTCCACTTT. Amino acids: CASSQDTGGSSSPLHF.

There are many counts of this clonotype. This chain joins TRBV5-5 and TRBJ1-2; TRBD1 aligns across 9 bases. The germline V gene has CDR1 SGHKS and CDR2 YYEKEE (reference sequence). The CDR3 length is 16 residues. J was trimmed by 2 bases and V by 3 bases; bases with no gene match: 8. DNA of the CDR3: TGTGCCAGCAGCTGGACCCACAGGGGGCTCAACTATGGCTACACCTTC. Protein product: CASSWTHRGLNYGYTF.

The CDR3 region has the DNA TGTGCCAGCGGCCTTAGCGGTTCATACAATGAGCAGTTCTTC. Translation: CASGLSGSYNEQFF. The genes are TRBV6-5 and TRBJ2-1; D is perhaps TRBD2 (6 bases). V was clipped by 8 bases and J by 4 bases, with 15 bases between them. Germline values: CDR1 MNHEY, CDR2 SVGAGI. This CDR3 has 14 residues.

This clonotype was recorded at least ten times. The genes are TRBV2 and TRBJ2-5; weak D call: TRBD1 (6 bases). The V gene lost 4 bases and the J gene lost 5 bases, with 14 bases spanning the gap. This CDR3 spans 14 amino acids. The germline V gene encodes CDR1 SNHLY and CDR2 FYNNEI. Here the CDR3 reads CASSGDRSRETQYF. In nucleotides, the CDR3 is TGTGCCAGCAGTGGTGACAGGTCGAGGGAGACCCAGTACTTC.